This T cell receptor (beta chain) was profiled in a study of blood T cells in healthy people across ages. CDR1 and CDR2 (germline): MGHRA, YSYEKL. Trimming took off 4 bases at V and 1 base at J, with 13 bases between the two ends. The CDR3 loop spans 15 amino acids. A second about 7 to 11 cycle PCR used barcoded and J-beta primers. All cDNA molecules were each tagged by a template-switch adaptor with 12 random nucleotides. Any given sample supplied a minimum of 2.5 million CDR3-containing paired-end reads. A single record per CDR3 protein comes from TCRdb applying MiXCR to the 5' RACE reads. Of about 1.8 million distinct CDR3 sequences detected, approximately 50% appear once; the ten largest clones hold over 2%.

The sample was blood. The sequence was collected from a woman in her thirties or forties in good health. The chain links TRBV4-1 to TRBJ1-1; D is perhaps TRBD1 (6 bases). The CDR3 loop is CASSLSWTENTEAFF. DNA for the CDR3: TGCGCCAGCAGCCTCTCGTGGACAGAGAACACTGAAGCTTTCTTT.